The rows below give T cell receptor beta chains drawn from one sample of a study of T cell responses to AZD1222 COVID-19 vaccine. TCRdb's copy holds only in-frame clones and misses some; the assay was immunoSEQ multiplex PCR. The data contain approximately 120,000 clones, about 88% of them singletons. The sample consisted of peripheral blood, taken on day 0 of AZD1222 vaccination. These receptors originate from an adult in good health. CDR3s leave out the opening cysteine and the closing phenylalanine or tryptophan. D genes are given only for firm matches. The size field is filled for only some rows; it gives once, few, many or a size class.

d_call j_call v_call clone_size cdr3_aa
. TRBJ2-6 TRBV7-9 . ASSLEGAGANVLT
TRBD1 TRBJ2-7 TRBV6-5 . ASSYSGQGVYEQY
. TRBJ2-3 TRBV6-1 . ASSEVLSGTTGDTQY
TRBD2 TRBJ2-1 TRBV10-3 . AISTTPGLAGATAYNEQF
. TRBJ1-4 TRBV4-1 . ASSQGPDRRNEKLF
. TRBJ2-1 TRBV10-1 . ASSETGLYNEQF
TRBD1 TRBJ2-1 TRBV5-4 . ASSSLGQGSEQF
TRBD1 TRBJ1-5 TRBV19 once ASKDRAVGQPQH
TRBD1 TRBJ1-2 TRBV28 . ASSLDRVVNYGYT
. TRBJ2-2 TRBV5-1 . ASSLVGTGELF
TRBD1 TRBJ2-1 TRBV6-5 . ASRPTGGNYNEQF
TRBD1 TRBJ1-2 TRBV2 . ASKGAQGYT
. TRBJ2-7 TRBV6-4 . ASSDSITLGFYEQY
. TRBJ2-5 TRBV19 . ASSIVQGQTQY
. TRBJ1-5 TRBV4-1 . ASSQVYGGTDSNQPQH
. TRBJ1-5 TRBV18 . ASSPGTYQPQH
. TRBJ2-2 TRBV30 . AWSGGRNTGELF
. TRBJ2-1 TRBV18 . ASSPPVQGYNEQF
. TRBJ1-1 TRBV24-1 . ATRERGGTEAF
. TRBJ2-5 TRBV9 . ASSVSGEETQY
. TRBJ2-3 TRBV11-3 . ASSLAGGTDTQY
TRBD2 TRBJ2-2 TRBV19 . ASSALRREGSGELF
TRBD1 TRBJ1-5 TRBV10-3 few AISEDRVDQPQH
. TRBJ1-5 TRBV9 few ASSVGRDQPQH
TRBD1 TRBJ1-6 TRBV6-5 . ASSYRGQGNSPLH
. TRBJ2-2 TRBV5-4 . ASSLARNTGELF
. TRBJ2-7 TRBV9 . ASSSGLLYNEQY
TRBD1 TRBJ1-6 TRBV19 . ASTTSGTGASSYNSPLH
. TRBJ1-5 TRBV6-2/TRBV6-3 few ASSKGQFSNQPQH
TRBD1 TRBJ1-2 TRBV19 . ASSIKGARLINYGYT
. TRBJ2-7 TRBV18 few ASSPPARATYEQY
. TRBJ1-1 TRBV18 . ASSPGLTRNTEAF
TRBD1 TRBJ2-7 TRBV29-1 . SVAFRDRAYEQY
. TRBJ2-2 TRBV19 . ASAPGQDTGELF
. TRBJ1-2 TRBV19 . ASSIPGQGIYGYT
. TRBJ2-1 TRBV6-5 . ASQTGYNEQF
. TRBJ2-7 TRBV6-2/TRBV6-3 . ASSGSGWGREQY
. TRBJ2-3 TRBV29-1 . SVERGADTQY
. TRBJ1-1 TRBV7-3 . ASSLRGRDTEAF
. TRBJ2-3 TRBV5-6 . ASSRGSDTQY
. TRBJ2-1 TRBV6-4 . ASSEVWGNEQF
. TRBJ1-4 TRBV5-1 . ASSPGTGISDVEKLF
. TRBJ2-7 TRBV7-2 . ASSLGPGEVSAYEQY
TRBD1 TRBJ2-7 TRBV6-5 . ASSYADRGYEQY
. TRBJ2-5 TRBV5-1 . ASSQNGHVQETQY
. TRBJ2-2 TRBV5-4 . ASSEGLNTGELF
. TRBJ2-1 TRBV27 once ASSSEEGTEQF
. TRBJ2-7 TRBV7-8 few ASSTSAQSYSYEQY
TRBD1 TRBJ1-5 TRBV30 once ALEDRAGNQPQH